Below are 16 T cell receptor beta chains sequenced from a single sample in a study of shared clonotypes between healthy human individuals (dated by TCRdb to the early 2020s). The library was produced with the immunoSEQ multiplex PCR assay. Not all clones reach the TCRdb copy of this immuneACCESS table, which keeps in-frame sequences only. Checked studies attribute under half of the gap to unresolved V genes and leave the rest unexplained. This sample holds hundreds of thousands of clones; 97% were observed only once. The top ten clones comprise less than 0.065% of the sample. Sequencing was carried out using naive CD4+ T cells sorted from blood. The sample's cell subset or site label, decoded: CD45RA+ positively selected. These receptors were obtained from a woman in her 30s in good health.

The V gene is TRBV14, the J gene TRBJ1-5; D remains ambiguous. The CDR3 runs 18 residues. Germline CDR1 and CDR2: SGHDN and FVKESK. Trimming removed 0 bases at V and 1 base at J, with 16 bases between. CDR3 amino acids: CASSQDRNLMGSNQPQHF. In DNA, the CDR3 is TGTGCCAGCAGCCAAGATCGGAACCTTATGGGGAGCAATCAGCCCCAGCATTTT.

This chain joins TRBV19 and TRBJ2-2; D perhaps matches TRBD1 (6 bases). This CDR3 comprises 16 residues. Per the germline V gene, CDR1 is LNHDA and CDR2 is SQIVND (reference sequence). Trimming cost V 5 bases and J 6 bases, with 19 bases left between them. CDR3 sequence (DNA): TGTGCCAGTAGTCAAGGGGGTACCCTCGGGGCCGGGGAGCTGTTTTTT. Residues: CASSQGGTLGAGELFF.

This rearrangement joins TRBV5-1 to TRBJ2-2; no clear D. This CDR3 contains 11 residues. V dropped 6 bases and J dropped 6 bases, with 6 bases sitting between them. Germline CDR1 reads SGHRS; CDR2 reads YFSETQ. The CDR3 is CASTRSGELFF. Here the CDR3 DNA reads TGCGCCAGCACCCGTTCCGGGGAGCTGTTTTTT.

CDR3 in DNA: TGTGCCAGCAGCCGAGGGGGCCCGGCCTACAATGAGCAGTTCTTC. Translated, it gives CASSRGGPAYNEQFF. This chain connects TRBV6-5 to TRBJ2-1; TRBD1 matches at 7 bases. Trimming cost V 6 bases and J 2 bases; bases outside gene matches: 7. Germline CDR1 and CDR2: MNHEY and SVGAGI. The CDR3 is made up of 15 amino acids.

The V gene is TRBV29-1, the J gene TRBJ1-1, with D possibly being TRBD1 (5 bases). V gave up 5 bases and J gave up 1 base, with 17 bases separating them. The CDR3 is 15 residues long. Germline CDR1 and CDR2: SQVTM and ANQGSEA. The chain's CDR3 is CSVLRSGTANTEAFF. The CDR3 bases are TGCAGCGTTCTGAGATCCGGGACGGCGAACACTGAAGCTTTCTTT.

DNA of the CDR3: TGTGCCAGCAGTTACTCGAACCGGCCCTACGAGCAGTACTTC. As protein: CASSYSNRPYEQYF. The chain is built from TRBV6-6 and TRBJ2-7; unclear D gene. Trimming removed 0 bases at V and 2 bases at J, with 8 bases between. CDR3 size: 14 residues. CDR1 is MNHNY, CDR2 SVGAGI, per germline (reference sequence).

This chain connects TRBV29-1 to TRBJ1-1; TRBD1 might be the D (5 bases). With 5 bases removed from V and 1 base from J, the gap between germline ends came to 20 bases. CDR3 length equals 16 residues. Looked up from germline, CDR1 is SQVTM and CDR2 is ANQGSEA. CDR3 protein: CSVQSPWGTKNTEAFF. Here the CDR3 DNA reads TGCAGCGTTCAAAGTCCGTGGGGCACAAAGAACACTGAAGCTTTCTTT.

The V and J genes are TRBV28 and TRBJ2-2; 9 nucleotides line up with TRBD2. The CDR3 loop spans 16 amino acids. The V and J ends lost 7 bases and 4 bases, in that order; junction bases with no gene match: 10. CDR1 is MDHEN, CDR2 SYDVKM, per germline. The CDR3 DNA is TGTGCCAGCATGCCTAGCGGGATGGGTAGCACCGGGGAGCTGTTTTTT. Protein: CASMPSGMGSTGELFF.

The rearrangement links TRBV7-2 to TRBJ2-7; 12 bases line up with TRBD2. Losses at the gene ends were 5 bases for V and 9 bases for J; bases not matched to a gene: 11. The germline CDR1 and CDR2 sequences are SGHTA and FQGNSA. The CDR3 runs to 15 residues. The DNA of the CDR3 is TGTGCCAGCAGCCCAAGTCTAGCGGGAGGGCATAGGCAGTACTTC. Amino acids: CASSPSLAGGHRQYF.

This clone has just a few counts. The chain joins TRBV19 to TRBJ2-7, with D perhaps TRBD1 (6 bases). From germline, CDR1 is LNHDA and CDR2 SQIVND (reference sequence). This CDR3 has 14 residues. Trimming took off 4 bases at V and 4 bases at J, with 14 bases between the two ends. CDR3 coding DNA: TGTGCCAGTAGTACGGGATCCAGGGGTTACGAGCAGTACTTC. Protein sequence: CASSTGSRGYEQYF.

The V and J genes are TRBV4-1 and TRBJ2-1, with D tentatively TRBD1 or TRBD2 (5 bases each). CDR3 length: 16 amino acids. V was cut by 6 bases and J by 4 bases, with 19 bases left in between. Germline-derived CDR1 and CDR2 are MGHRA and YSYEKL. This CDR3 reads CASRQPGTSPYNEQFF. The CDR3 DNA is TGCGCCAGCAGACAACCCGGGACCAGCCCTTACAATGAGCAGTTCTTC.

CDR3 loop: CASSAIQGASTDTQYF. DNA for the CDR3: TGTGCCAGCAGTGCTATTCAGGGTGCTAGCACAGATACGCAGTATTTT. The rearrangement uses TRBV25-1 and TRBJ2-3; D perhaps matches TRBD1 (5 bases). Germline CDR1 reads MGHDK; CDR2 reads SYGVNS. V dropped 4 bases and J dropped 0 bases, with 14 bases sitting between them. The CDR3 spans 16 residues.

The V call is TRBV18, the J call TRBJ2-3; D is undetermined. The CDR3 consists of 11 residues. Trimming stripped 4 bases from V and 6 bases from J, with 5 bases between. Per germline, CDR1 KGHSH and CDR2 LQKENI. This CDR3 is CASSLVDTQYF. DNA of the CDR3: TGTGCCAGCTCACTTGTGGATACGCAGTATTTT.

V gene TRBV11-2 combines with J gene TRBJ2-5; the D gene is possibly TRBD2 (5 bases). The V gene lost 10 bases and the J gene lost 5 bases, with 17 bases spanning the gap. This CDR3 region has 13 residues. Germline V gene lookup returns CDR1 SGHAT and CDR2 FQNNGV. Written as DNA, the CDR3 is TGTGCCACTTCGGGGTATTGGTCCGAGACCCAGTACTTC. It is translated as CATSGYWSETQYF.

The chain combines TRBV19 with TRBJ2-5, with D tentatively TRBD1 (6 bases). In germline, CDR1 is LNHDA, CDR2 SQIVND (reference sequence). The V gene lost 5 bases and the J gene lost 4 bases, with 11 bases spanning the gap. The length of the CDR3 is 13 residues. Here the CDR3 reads CASSGWGRETQYF. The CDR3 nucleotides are TGTGCCAGTAGTGGATGGGGGCGAGAGACCCAGTACTTC. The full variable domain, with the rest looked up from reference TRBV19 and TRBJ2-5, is DGGITQSPKYLFRKEGQNVTLSCEQNLNHDAMYWYRQDPGQGLRLIYYSQIVNDFQKGDIAEGYSVSREKKESFPLTVTSAQKNPTAFYLCASSGWGRETQYFGPGTRLLVL.

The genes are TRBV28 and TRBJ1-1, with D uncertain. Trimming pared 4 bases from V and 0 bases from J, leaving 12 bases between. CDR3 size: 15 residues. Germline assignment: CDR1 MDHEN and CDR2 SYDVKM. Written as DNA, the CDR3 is TGTGCCAGCAGTTCCCACCCGACCCTGAACACTGAAGCTTTCTTT. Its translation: CASSSHPTLNTEAFF.